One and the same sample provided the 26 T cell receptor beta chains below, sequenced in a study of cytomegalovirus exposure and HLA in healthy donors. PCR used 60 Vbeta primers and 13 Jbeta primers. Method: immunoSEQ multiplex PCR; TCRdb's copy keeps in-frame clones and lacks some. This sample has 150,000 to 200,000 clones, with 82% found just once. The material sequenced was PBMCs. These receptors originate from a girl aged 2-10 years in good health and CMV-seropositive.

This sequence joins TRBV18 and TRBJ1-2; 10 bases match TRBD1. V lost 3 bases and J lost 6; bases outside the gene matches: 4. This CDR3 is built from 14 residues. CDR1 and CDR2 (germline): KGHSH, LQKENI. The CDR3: CASSPGQGKDGYTF. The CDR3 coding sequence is TGTGCCAGCTCACCGGGACAGGGGAAGGATGGCTACACCTTC.

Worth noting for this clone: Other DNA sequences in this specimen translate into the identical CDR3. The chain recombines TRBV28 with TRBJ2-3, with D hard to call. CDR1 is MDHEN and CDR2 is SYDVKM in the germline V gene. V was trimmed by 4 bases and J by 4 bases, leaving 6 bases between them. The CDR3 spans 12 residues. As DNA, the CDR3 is TGTGCCAGCAGTTCTGTAGCAGATACGCAGTATTTT. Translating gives CASSSVADTQYF. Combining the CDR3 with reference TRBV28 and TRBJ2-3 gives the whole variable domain DVKVTQSSRYLVKRTGEKVFLECVQDMDHENMFWYRQDPGLGLRLIYFSYDVKMKEKGDIPEGYSVSREKKERFSLILESASTNQTSMYLCASSSVADTQYFGPGTRLTVL.

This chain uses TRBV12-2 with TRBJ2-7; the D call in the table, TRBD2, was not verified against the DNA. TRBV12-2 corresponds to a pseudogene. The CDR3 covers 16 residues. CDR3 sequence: CASRLGSSSANYEQYF. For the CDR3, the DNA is TGTGCAAGTCGCTTAGGATCGTCTAGCGCCAACTACGAGCAGTACTTC.

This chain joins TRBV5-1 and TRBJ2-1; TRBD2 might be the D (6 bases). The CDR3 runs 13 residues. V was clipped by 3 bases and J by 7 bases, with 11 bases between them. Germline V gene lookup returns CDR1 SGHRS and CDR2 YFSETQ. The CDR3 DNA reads TGCGCCAGCAGCTCCGGGACTCGTAATGAGCAGTTCTTC. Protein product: CASSSGTRNEQFF.

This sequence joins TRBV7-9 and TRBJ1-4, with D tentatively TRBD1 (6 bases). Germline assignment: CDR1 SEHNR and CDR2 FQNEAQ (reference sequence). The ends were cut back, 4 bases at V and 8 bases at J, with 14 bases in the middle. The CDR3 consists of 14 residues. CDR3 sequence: CASSSQGGREKLFF. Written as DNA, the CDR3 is TGTGCCAGCAGCTCACAGGGCGGGAGGGAAAAACTGTTTTTT.

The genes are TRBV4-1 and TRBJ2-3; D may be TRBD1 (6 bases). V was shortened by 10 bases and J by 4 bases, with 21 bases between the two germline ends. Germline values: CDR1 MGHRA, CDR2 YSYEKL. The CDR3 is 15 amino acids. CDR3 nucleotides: TGCGCCACTTCGAGCTGGGGACAAGTCCCAGATACGCAGTATTTT. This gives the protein CATSSWGQVPDTQYF.

The CDR3 reads CASSLPMAGNYGYTF. DNA of the CDR3: TGTGCCAGCAGTTTGCCCATGGCGGGGAACTATGGCTACACCTTC. The chain has TRBV28 and TRBJ1-2, with D unresolved. V was cut by 3 bases and J by 2 bases, with 13 bases left in between. The CDR3 spans 15 residues. Germline CDR1 and CDR2: MDHEN and SYDVKM.

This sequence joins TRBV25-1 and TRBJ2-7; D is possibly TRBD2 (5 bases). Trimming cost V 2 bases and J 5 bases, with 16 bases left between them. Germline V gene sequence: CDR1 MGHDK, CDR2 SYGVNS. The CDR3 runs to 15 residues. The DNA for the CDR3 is TGTGCCAGCAGTGAACTAGTGGGAGATATCCACGAGCAGTACTTC. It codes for CASSELVGDIHEQYF.

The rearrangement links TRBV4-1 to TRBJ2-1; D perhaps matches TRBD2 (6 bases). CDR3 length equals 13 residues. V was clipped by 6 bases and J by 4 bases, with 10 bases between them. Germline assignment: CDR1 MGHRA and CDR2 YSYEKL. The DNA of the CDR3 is TGCGCCAGCAGGGAGGGTAGGTACAATGAGCAGTTCTTC. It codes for CASREGRYNEQFF.

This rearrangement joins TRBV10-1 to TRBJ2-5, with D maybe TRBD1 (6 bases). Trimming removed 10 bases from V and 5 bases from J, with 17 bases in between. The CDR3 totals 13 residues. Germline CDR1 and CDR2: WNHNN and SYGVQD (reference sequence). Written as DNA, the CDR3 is TGCGCCACCGTACAGGGAGATGGGGAGACCCAGTACTTC. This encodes CATVQGDGETQYF.

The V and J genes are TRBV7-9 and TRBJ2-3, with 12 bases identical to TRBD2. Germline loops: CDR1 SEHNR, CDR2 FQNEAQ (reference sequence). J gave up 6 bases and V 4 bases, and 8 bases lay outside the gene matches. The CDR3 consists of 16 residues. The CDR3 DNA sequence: TGTGCCAGCAGCTCCTCGCTAGCGGGAGGGACCGATACGCAGTATTTT. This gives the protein CASSSSLAGGTDTQYF.

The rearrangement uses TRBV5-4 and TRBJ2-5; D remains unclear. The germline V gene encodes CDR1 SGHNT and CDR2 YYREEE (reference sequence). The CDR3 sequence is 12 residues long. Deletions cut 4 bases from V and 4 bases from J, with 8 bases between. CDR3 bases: TGTGCCAGCAGCGGGCGCCCAGAGACCCAGTACTTC. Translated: CASSGRPETQYF.

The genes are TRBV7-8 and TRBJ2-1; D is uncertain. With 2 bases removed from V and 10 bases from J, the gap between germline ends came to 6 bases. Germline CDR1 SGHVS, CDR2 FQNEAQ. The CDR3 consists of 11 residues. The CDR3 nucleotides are TGTGCCAGCAGCTTATTCGGGGAGCAGTTCTTC. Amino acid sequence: CASSLFGEQFF.

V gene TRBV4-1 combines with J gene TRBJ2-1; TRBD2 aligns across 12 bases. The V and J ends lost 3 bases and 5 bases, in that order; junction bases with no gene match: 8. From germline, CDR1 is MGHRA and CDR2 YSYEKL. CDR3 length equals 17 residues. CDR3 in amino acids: CASSHLASGRANNEQFF. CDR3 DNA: TGCGCCAGCAGCCATTTAGCTAGCGGGAGGGCCAACAATGAGCAGTTCTTC.

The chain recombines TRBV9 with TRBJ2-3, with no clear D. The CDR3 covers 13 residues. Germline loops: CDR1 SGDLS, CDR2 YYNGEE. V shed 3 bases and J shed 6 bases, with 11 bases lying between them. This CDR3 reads CASSGHSRDTQYF. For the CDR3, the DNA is TGTGCCAGCAGCGGACACTCAAGGGATACGCAGTATTTT.

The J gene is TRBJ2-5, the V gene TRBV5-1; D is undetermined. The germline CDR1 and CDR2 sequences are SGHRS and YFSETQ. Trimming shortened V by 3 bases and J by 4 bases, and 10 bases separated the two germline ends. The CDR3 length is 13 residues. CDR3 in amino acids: CASSSRPRETQYF. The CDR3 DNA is TGCGCCAGCAGCTCTAGACCCCGAGAGACCCAGTACTTC.

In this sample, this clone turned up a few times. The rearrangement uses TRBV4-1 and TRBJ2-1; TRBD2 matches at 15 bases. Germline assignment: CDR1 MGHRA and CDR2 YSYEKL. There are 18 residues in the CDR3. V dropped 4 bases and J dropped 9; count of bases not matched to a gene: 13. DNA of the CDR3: TGCGCCAGCAGCCTCTGGACTAGCGGGAGGGCCGGAGAAGCTGAGCAGTTCTTC. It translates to CASSLWTSGRAGEAEQFF.

The CDR3 sequence is CSVVRGGGYTF. CDR3 DNA: TGCAGCGTTGTGAGGGGGGGCGGCTACACCTTC. The rearrangement joins TRBV29-1 to TRBJ1-2, with D possibly being TRBD1 (6 bases). The CDR3 is 11 amino acids. Germline CDR1 is SQVTM and CDR2 is ANQGSEA. Trimming removed 4 bases at V and 8 bases at J, with 11 bases between. Variable domain in full (rest from reference TRBV29-1 and TRBJ1-2): SAVISQKPSRDICQRGTSLTIQCQVDSQVTMMFWYRQQPGQSLTLIATANQGSEATYESGFVIDKFPISRPNLTFSTLTVSNMSPEDSSIYLCSVVRGGGYTFGSGTRLTVV.

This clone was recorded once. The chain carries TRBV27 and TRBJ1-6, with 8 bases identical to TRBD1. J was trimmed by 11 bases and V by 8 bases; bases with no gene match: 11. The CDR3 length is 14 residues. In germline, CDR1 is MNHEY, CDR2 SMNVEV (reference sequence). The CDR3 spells CASRRQGARPPLHF. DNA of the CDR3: TGTGCCAGCCGGCGCCAGGGGGCGCGGCCACCCCTCCACTTT.

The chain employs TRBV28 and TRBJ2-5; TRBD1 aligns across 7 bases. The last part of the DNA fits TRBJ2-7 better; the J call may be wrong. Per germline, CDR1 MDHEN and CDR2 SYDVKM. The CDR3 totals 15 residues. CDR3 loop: CASSLPGQSIYEQYF. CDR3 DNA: TGTGCCAGCAGTCTCCCGGGACAGTCAATCTACGAGCAGTACTTC.

CDR3 nucleotide sequence: TGTGCCAGCAGTTCATGGACTGCAAGTAATGAAAAACTGTTTTTT. This translates into CASSSWTASNEKLFF. The V and J genes are TRBV27 and TRBJ1-4; D is uncertain. The CDR3 covers 15 residues. CDR1 and CDR2 (germline): MNHEY, SMNVEV (reference sequence). The germline V and J ends were trimmed by 4 bases and 4 bases, with 13 bases remaining between them. The full variable domain, its missing parts supplied by reference TRBV27 and TRBJ1-4, is EAQVTQNPRYLITVTGKKLTVTCSQNMNHEYMSWYRQDPGLGLRQIYYSMNVEVTDKGDVPEGYKVSRKEKRNFPLILESPSPNQTSLYFCASSSWTASNEKLFFGSGTQLSVL.

The CDR3 is CASSSFGVQGANVLTF. The CDR3, as DNA: TGCGCCAGCAGCTCTTTCGGGGTACAAGGGGCCAACGTCCTGACTTTC. The V call is TRBV5-1, the J call TRBJ2-6; D perhaps matches TRBD2 (5 bases). CDR3 length equals 16 residues. Germline V gene lookup returns CDR1 SGHRS and CDR2 YFSETQ. V dropped 3 bases and J dropped 4 bases, with 14 bases sitting between them.

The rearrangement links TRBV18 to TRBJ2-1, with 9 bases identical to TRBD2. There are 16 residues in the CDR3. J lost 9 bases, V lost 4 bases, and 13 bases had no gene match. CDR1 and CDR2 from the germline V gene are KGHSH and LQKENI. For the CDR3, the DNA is TGTGCCAGCTCACGAGGAGGCGGGAGGGCCGTTAGTGAGCAGTTCTTC. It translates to CASSRGGGRAVSEQFF.

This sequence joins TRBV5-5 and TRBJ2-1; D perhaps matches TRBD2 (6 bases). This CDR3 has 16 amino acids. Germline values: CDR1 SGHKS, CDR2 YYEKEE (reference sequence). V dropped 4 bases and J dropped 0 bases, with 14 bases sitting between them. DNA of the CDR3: TGTGCCAGCAGCCAAGTAGCGGACAACTCCTACAATGAGCAGTTCTTC. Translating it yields CASSQVADNSYNEQFF.

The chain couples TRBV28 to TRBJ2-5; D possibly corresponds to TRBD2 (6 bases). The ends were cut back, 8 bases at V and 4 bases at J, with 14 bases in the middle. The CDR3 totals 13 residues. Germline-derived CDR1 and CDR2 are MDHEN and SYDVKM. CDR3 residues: CASSKAAGETQYF. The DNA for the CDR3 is TGTGCCAGCTCTAAGGCAGCGGGAGAGACCCAGTACTTC.

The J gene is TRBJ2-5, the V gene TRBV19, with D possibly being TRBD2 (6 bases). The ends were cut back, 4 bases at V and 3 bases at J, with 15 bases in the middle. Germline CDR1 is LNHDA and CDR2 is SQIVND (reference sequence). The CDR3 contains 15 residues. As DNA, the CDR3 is TGTGCCAGTAGTAAATCTAGACCGGGAGAAGAGACCCAGTACTTC. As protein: CASSKSRPGEETQYF.